Included here is one TCR beta chain sequence, with context. Its cognate antigen is unknown. These data are taken from a study of post-analysis software for immune sequencing data. General observations from the study: Five or six TRBV segments, TRBV5-6, TRBV5-1 and TRBV20-1 among them, were found more frequent in patients than controls.

Germline V gene data show CDR1 as MNHEY and CDR2 as SMNVEV (reference sequence). This CDR3 has 18 residues. Trimming took 3 bases from V and 3 from J; bases not matched to a gene: 14. TCR beta cDNA libraries had unique molecular identifiers. One entry per CDR3 protein, called by TCRdb with MiXCR from the PCR reads. Here the sample spans about 770,000 distinct CDR3 sequences, about 45% being singletons. The sample comprised blood. This clonotype was sampled from a girl aged 5 to 17 with multiple sclerosis. J is TRBJ2-3 and V is TRBV27; 8 nucleotides agree with TRBD2. CDR3 region: CASSLFRRGRSGTDTQYF. In DNA, the CDR3 is TGTGCCAGCAGTTTGTTTCGGCGCGGGAGGTCTGGGACAGATACGCAGTATTTT.